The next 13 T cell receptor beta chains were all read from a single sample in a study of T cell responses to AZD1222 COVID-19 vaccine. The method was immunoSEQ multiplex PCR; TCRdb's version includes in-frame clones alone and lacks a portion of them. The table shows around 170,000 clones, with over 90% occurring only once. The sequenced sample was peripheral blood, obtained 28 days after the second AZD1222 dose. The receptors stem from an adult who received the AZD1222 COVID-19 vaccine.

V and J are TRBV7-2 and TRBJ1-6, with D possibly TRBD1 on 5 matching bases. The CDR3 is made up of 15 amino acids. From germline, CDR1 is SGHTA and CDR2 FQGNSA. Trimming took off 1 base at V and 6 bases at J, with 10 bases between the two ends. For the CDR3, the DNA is TGTGCCAGCAGCTTAGAAGCAGGGTTTAATTCACCCCTCCACTTT. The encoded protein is CASSLEAGFNSPLHF.

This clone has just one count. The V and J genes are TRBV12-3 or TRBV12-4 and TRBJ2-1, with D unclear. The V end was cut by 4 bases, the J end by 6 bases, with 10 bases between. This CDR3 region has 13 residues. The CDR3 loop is CASSWIQPNEQFF. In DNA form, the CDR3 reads TGTGCCAGCAGTTGGATCCAGCCCAATGAGCAGTTCTTC.

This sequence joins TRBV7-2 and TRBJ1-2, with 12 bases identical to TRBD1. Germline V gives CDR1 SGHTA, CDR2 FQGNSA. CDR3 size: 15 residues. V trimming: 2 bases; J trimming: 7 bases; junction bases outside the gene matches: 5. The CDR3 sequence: CASSLTGQGAGGYTF. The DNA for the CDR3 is TGTGCCAGCAGCTTAACGGGACAGGGGGCAGGTGGCTACACCTTC.

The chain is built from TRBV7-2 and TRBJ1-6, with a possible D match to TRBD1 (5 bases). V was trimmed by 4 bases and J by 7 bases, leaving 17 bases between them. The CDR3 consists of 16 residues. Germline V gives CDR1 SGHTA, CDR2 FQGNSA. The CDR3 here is CASSSDGGAMNSPLHF. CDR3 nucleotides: TGTGCCAGCAGCTCCGACGGAGGGGCGATGAATTCACCCCTCCACTTT. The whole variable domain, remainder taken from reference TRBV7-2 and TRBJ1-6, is GAGVSQSPSNKVTEKGKDVELRCDPISGHTALYWYRQSLGQGLEFLIYFQGNSAPDKSGLPSDRFSAERTGGSVSTLTIQRTQQEDSAVYLCASSSDGGAMNSPLHFGNGTRLTVT.

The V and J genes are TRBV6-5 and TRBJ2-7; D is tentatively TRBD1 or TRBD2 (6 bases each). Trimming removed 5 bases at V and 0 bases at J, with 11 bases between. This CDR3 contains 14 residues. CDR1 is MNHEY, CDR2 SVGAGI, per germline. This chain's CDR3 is CASSPGGNSYEQYF. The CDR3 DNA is TGTGCCAGCAGTCCCGGGGGCAACTCCTACGAGCAGTACTTC.

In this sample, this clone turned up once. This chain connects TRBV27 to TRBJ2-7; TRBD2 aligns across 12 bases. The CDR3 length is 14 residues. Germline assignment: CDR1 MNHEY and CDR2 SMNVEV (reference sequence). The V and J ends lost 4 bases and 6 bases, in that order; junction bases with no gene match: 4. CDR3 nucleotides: TGTGCCAGCAGTTCTCCGGGACTAGCGGGCGAGCAGTACTTC. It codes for CASSSPGLAGEQYF.

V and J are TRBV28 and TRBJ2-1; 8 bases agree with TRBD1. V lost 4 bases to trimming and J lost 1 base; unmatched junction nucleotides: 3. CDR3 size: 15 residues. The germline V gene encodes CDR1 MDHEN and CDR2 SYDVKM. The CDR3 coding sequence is TGTGCCAGCAGTTCCGGGACAGGATCCTACAATGAGCAGTTCTTC. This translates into CASSSGTGSYNEQFF. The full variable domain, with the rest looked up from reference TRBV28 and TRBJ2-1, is DVKVTQSSRYLVKRTGEKVFLECVQDMDHENMFWYRQDPGLGLRLIYFSYDVKMKEKGDIPEGYSVSREKKERFSLILESASTNQTSMYLCASSSGTGSYNEQFFGPGTRLTVL.

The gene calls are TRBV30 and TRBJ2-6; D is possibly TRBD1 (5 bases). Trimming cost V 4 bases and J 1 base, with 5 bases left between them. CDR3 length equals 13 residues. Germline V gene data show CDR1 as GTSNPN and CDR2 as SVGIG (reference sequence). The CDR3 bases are TGTGCCTGGACAGGGTCTGGGGCCAACGTCCTGACTTTC. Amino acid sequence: CAWTGSGANVLTF.

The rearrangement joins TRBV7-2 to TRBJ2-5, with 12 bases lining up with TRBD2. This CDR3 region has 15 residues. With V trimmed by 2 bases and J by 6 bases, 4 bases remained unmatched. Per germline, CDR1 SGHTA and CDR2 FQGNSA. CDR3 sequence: CASSLTTSGSQTQYF. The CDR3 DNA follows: TGTGCCAGCAGCTTAACGACTAGCGGGAGTCAGACCCAGTACTTC.

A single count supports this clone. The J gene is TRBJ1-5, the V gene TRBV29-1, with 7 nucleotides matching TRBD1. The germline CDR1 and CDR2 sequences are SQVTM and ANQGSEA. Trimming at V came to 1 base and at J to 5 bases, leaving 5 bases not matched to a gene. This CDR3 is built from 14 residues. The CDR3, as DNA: TGCAGCGTTGAAGTCCAGGGGGACGATCAGCCCCAGCATTTT. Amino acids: CSVEVQGDDQPQHF.

This CDR3 is CASSLAAANNEQFF. CDR3 bases: TGCGCCAGCAGCTTGGCCGCCGCGAACAATGAGCAGTTCTTC. The chain uses TRBV5-1 and TRBJ2-1; D is undetermined. Germline V lookup: CDR1 SGHRS, CDR2 YFSETQ. V gave up 0 bases and J gave up 5 bases, with 9 bases separating them. The CDR3 runs 14 residues.

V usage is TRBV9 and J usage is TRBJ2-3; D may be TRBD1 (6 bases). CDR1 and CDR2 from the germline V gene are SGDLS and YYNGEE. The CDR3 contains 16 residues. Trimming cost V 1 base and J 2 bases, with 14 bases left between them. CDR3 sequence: CASSVMGAPTTDTQYF. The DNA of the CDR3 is TGTGCCAGCAGCGTAATGGGGGCCCCCACCACAGATACGCAGTATTTT.

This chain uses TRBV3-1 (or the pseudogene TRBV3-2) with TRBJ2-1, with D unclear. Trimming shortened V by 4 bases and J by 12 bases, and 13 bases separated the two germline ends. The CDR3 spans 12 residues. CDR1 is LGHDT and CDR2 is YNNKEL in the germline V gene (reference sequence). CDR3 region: CASSPKSTRQFF. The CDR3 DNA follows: TGTGCCAGCAGCCCAAAATCGACACGGCAGTTCTTC.